This T cell receptor beta chain was documented in a study of T cells expressing NK-cell markers. TCRdb re-called the 5' RACE reads; one entry per CDR3 protein, DNA not given. The sample includes about 550,000 distinct CDR3 sequences. The clonotype originates from a man younger than 35 in good health. What was sequenced was blood T cells: a sorted CD56 or NKG2C T cell subset, CD4+ or CD8+ T cells, or bulk PBMC T cells (not recorded which).

The CDR3 loop reads CASSHSGLVYNEQFF. V is TRBV11-3 and J is TRBJ2-1; TCRdb's D gene call, TRBD2, goes unchecked for lack of DNA. CDR1 and CDR2 (germline): SGHNT, YENEEA. This CDR3 region has 15 residues.